The present TCR beta chain was sequenced within a study of PD-L1 blockade in urothelial cancer (dated by TCRdb to the late 2010s). Notes on the research overall: Therapy was started at some point between 2013 and 2015 for all patients, and atezolizumab 1,200 mg was administered intravenously every 3 weeks. Blood samples were analyzed at 3 weeks after treatment start (second dose) and at 6 weeks after treatment start. Whole exome sequencing and RNA sequencing of pretreatment tumors were performed alongside TCR sequencing in the same patients. An exploratory multi-omic analysis was conducted of the somatic, immune and clinical correlates of response to PD-L1 blockade with atezolizumab in urothelial cancer. About 90% of the 29 patients were males with bladder-origin urothelial cancer, and about 65% of the roughly 30 reported a prior smoking history. Durable clinical benefit meant progression-free survival longer than 6 months, and TCR features were also tested against progression-free and overall survival. Durable clinical benefit was achieved by nine patients but not by the remaining 20. Pretreatment tumor samples, along with matched peripheral blood collected serially before and after atezolizumab treatment, underwent TCR sequencing. Around 30 patients had pretreatment blood TCR-seq, around 25 had at least one posttreatment blood collection, and around 25 had tumor TCR-seq. Blood samples yielded a median of roughly 140,000 T cells and more than 80,000 unique TCRs, with median clonality around 0.084. An ECOG performance status of 0 or 1 was recorded for the patients, and 0 to 3 prior chemotherapy regimens had been received by the patients. Results the study describes overall, beyond this receptor: Because of the small sample size (n of about 29) and the many exploratory analyses performed, the results are intended to be regarded as hypothesis-generating. At 3 weeks after the start of treatment, tumor-associated TCR clones in peripheral blood had expanded more in patients with durable benefit (n ≈ 20, p = 0.022). Improved progression-free and overall survival was associated with having pretreatment peripheral blood TCR clonality below the median.

Synthetic TCR analog templates were spiked into each PCR to estimate absolute template abundance from read counts. TCRbeta CDR3 regions were amplified from genomic DNA with bias-controlled V and J gene primers using the immunoSEQ assay. Rearranged TCRbeta segments were sequenced at approximately 20X coverage. Processing in the source paper ran as follows. Clustering was used to correct sequencing errors, and CDR3s were annotated against IMGT to assign V, D and J genes. Out-of-frame and stop-codon sequences were excluded, and only productive TCRbeta rearrangements were used in downstream analyses. Clonality was computed as one minus Shannon entropy normalized by the log of the number of unique productive sequences. Clones differing between time points or between blood and tumor were identified by Fisher's exact test with Benjamini-Hochberg correction at adjusted p below 0.01. The immuneACCESS repertoire file appears here via TCRdb, limited to in-frame rearrangements. These files lack a portion of the clones; in checked studies, under half of the deficit traces to unresolved V genes, and the cause of the others is not known. For V, J and clone size, that table is used; D and trimming come from the DNA. This sample holds over 70,000 clones; 83% were observed only once. The ten most abundant clones make up approximately 8.4% of the sample.

V loses 6 bases of germline sequence and J loses 6 bases, and the interval between the two ends is 13 bases. The CDR3 covers 13 residues, taking in both the cysteine and the phenylalanine. Here the CDR3 DNA is all that survives: 39 bases in frame from base 1. CDR1 and CDR2 are drawn from the germline V gene (reference sequence): LNHDA, SQIVND. Regarding this clone: This receptor's antigen is unknown. No clone much larger than this one lies a single base away; base qualities are absent.

The time point label, read with the paper, signifies: peripheral blood 6 weeks after treatment start. A cohort of roughly 30 patients with locally advanced or metastatic urothelial carcinoma, treated at Memorial Sloan Kettering on a trial protocol, was included. Peripheral blood mononuclear cells were collected pretreatment and during treatment, with between 1 and 8 total time points obtained per patient. The Qiagen DNeasy Blood extraction kit was used to purify genomic DNA from total PBMCs and tumor samples. PBMCs were collected pretreatment and during treatment and were isolated and stored as previously described.

The TCR comes from a man in his 70s with urothelial cancer. The sequenced sample was PBMCs, obtained around atezolizumab (anti-PD-L1) treatment. The chain is assembled from TRBV19 and TRBJ2-3, and possibly TRBD2, on 6 matching bases. The nucleotide sequence is TGTGCCAGTAGCGGACAAGGGAGGGATACGCAGTATTTT. Translation gives CASSGQGRDTQYF.